The 11 T cell receptor beta chains listed next were all sequenced from one sample in a study of control samples from healthy donors and cancer patients. Profiled with immunoSEQ multiplex PCR; TCRdb holds only in-frame clones, not every one. The repertoire holds about 110,000 clones, with approximately 82% as singletons. Sequenced material: blood. Every receptor here comes from a man between 18 and 35 years old in good health.

This clone has more than one count but fewer than ten. This chain joins TRBV27 and TRBJ1-2, with a tentative D call TRBD1 (5 bases). Germline CDR1 MNHEY, CDR2 SMNVEV (reference sequence). V was trimmed by 6 bases and J by 1 base, leaving 12 bases between them. The CDR3 spans 14 residues. In nucleotides, the CDR3 is TGTGCCAGCAGGTCCGAGAGGGGTAACTATGGCTACACCTTC. Translation gives CASRSERGNYGYTF.

The chain couples TRBV6-2 or TRBV6-3 to TRBJ1-2; 7 bases fit TRBD1. The junction had 10 bases not matched to a gene; V was cut back by 4 bases and J by 8 bases. This CDR3 is built from 14 residues. The V gene's germline CDR1 is MNHEY and CDR2 SVGEGT. The CDR3 region is CASSSHRGLGGYTF. The CDR3 region has the DNA TGTGCCAGCAGTTCTCACAGGGGCCTGGGAGGCTACACCTTC.

This chain uses TRBV5-4 with TRBJ2-6; TRBD1 is a possible D gene (6 bases). Trimming removed 4 bases at V and 0 bases at J, with 17 bases between. CDR3 size: 18 residues. CDR1 is SGHNT and CDR2 is YYREEE in the germline V gene (reference sequence). In DNA form, the CDR3 reads TGTGCCAGCAGCAACTCAGACAGGCCGCCCTCTGGGGCCAACGTCCTGACTTTC. It encodes CASSNSDRPPSGANVLTF. Full variable domain (missing parts from reference TRBV5-4 and TRBJ2-6): ETGVTQSPTHLIKTRGQQVTLRCSSQSGHNTVSWYQQALGQGPQFIFQYYREEENGRGNFPPRFSGLQFPNYSSELNVNALELDDSALYLCASSNSDRPPSGANVLTFGAGSRLTVL.

In DNA form, the CDR3 reads TGTGCCAGCAGCCAAGAGACGGGGATGAACACTGAAGCTTTCTTT. It is translated as CASSQETGMNTEAFF. This chain uses TRBV3-1 (or the pseudogene TRBV3-2) with TRBJ1-1; D is undetermined. Germline lookup yields CDR1 LGHDT and CDR2 YNNKEL (reference sequence). The CDR3 length is 15 residues. V was clipped by 0 bases and J by 0 bases, with 8 bases between them.

The rearrangement links TRBV12-3 or TRBV12-4 to TRBJ1-2; TRBD1 is a possible D gene (5 bases). The CDR3 is made up of 13 amino acids. V lost 1 base and J 6 bases, leaving 9 bases between the germline ends. The CDR3 nucleotides are TGTGCCAGCAGTTTAGATGGCAGGGATGGCTACACCTTC. It translates to CASSLDGRDGYTF.

The chain combines TRBV30 with TRBJ2-1, with 11 bases that match TRBD2. CDR1 is GTSNPN and CDR2 is SVGIG in the germline V gene (reference sequence). CDR3 length equals 19 residues. The V and J ends lost 2 bases and 7 bases, in that order; junction bases with no gene match: 19. CDR3 nucleotides: TGTGCCTGGAGTCATACAGTAAGACTAGCGGGGAAATTCCGGAATGAGCAGTTCTTC. Encoded protein: CAWSHTVRLAGKFRNEQFF.

This clone was seen only a few times. The chain employs TRBV19 and TRBJ2-5; 8 bases match TRBD1. CDR3 length equals 15 residues. Germline-derived CDR1 and CDR2 are LNHDA and SQIVND (reference sequence). V lost 6 bases and J lost 4; bases outside the gene matches: 10. CDR3 loop: CASSEASRGLETQYF. CDR3 coding DNA: TGTGCCAGTAGCGAGGCGAGCAGGGGGCTAGAGACCCAGTACTTC.

This clone turned up a few times. The chain couples TRBV6-2 or TRBV6-3 to TRBJ1-4; D ambiguous. Trimming removed 2 bases from V and 8 bases from J, with 15 bases in between. The CDR3 has 15 amino acids. Germline assignment: CDR1 MNHEY and CDR2 SVGEGT. Here the CDR3 reads CASSYAETLEEKLFF. The CDR3 DNA reads TGTGCCAGCAGTTACGCGGAGACTCTGGAGGAAAAACTGTTTTTT.

This rearrangement joins TRBV28 to TRBJ1-3; D may be TRBD1 (6 bases). Germline V gives CDR1 MDHEN, CDR2 SYDVKM. V was shortened by 5 bases and J by 0 bases, with 17 bases between the two germline ends. The CDR3 consists of 17 residues. The CDR3 region is CASSRGPPNASGNTIYF. CDR3 DNA: TGTGCCAGCAGTCGGGGGCCCCCTAATGCCTCTGGAAACACCATATATTTT. The complete variable domain, with remaining parts taken from reference TRBV28 and TRBJ1-3, reads DVKVTQSSRYLVKRTGEKVFLECVQDMDHENMFWYRQDPGLGLRLIYFSYDVKMKEKGDIPEGYSVSREKKERFSLILESASTNQTSMYLCASSRGPPNASGNTIYFGEGSWLTVV.

The chain links TRBV7-9 to TRBJ2-1, with D maybe TRBD1 (6 bases). Germline loops: CDR1 SEHNR, CDR2 FQNEAQ (reference sequence). The CDR3 totals 18 residues. V was trimmed by 4 bases and J by 4 bases, leaving 23 bases between them. Here the CDR3 reads CASSSMGTGQNLYNEQFF. The CDR3, as DNA: TGTGCCAGCAGCTCTATGGGCACCGGACAGAATCTTTACAATGAGCAGTTCTTC. Filled out from reference TRBV7-9 and TRBJ2-1, the complete variable domain reads DTGVSQNPRHKITKRGQNVTFRCDPISEHNRLYWYRQTLGQGPEFLTYFQNEAQLEKSRLLSDRFSAERPKGSFSTLEIQRTEQGDSAMYLCASSSMGTGQNLYNEQFFGPGTRLTVL.

This chain links TRBV6-6 with TRBJ2-3; D might be TRBD1 (5 bases). This CDR3 region has 12 residues. V shed 9 bases and J shed 2 bases, with 9 bases lying between them. The germline CDR1 and CDR2 sequences are MNHNY and SVGAGI (reference sequence). CDR3 DNA: TGTGCCAGTACAGGAATCACAGATACGCAGTATTTT. Translating gives CASTGITDTQYF.